What follows are 21 T cell receptor beta chains derived from one specimen sequenced in a study of blood T cells in healthy people across ages. Through a sample-barcoded 5' primer and a J-beta primer mix, a second PCR was run for roughly 7 to 11 cycles. TCRdb processed the 5' RACE reads anew with MiXCR; each CDR3 protein has one entry. The repertoire includes 800,000 to 950,000 distinct CDR3 sequences, roughly 35% of them detected once, and over 10% sits in the top ten. Sequenced material: blood. The receptors derive from a man younger than 35 in good health.

This clonotype was seen a handful of times. The chain joins TRBV5-4 to TRBJ2-1; unclear D gene. There are 15 residues in the CDR3. Germline CDR1 and CDR2: SGHNT and YYREEE (reference sequence). V was clipped by 5 bases and J by 7 bases, with 19 bases between them. CDR3 residues: CASRNRVTANNEQFF. CDR3 DNA sequence: TGTGCCAGCAGAAACCGGGTTACCGCTAATAATGAGCAGTTCTTC.

The genes are TRBV27 and TRBJ2-5, with a weak D call TRBD2 (5 bases). The CDR3 totals 13 residues. Germline values: CDR1 MNHEY, CDR2 SMNVEV (reference sequence). Trimming stripped 0 bases from V and 11 bases from J, with 13 bases between. The CDR3 is CASSLSTRWEQYF. CDR3 coding DNA: TGTGCCAGCAGTTTATCGACCCGCTGGGAGCAGTACTTC.

Ten or more counts support this clonotype. J is TRBJ1-1 and V is TRBV6-5; no clear D gene. The CDR3 length is 12 residues. The germline V and J ends were trimmed by 6 bases and 5 bases, with 10 bases remaining between them. Germline-derived CDR1 and CDR2 are MNHEY and SVGAGI. The CDR3 DNA follows: TGTGCCAGCAGAGCCGGGATAACTGAAGCTTTCTTT. The encoded protein is CASRAGITEAFF.

V is TRBV10-3 and J is TRBJ2-1; no reliable D call. Per the germline V gene, CDR1 is ENHRY and CDR2 is SYGVKD. V lost 2 bases and J lost 5, with 7 bases in between. There are 13 residues in the CDR3. CDR3 sequence (DNA): TGTGCCATCAGTGAGCCTATTAACAATGAGCAGTTCTTC. Translating it yields CAISEPINNEQFF.

This rearrangement joins TRBV7-2 to TRBJ2-5, with D possibly being TRBD2 (5 bases). The DNA end is a closer match to TRBJ2-7, so the J assignment may be wrong. The CDR3 loop spans 17 amino acids. CDR1 SGHTA and CDR2 FQGNSA come from the germline V gene. The CDR3 sequence is CASSLGIGSGSGYEQYF. CDR3 bases: TGTGCCAGCAGCCTTGGGATCGGAAGCGGATCCGGCTACGAGCAGTACTTC.

This clonotype was seen more than once but under ten times. The gene calls are TRBV7-2 and TRBJ1-4, with D unresolved. V was trimmed by 5 bases and J by 2 bases, leaving 9 bases between them. The CDR3 consists of 14 residues. The germline V gene has CDR1 SGHTA and CDR2 FQGNSA. In DNA, the CDR3 is TGTGCCAGCAGCCTGGACCGTACTAATGAAAAACTGTTTTTT. It yields the protein CASSLDRTNEKLFF.

The chain links TRBV12-3 or TRBV12-4 to TRBJ2-5, with 8 bases aligning to TRBD2. V was pared by 5 bases and J by 11 bases, with 16 bases of the junction left unmatched. The CDR3 sequence is 15 residues long. CDR3 coding DNA: TGTGCCAGCAGTCGACGGGGGGGCCTAATCTATGAGCAGTACTTC. Its protein is CASSRRGGLIYEQYF.

A remark on this clonotype: A read error may be the cause here, since a much bigger clone is one base away. V usage is TRBV6-2 or TRBV6-3 and J usage is TRBJ1-1; D might be TRBD1 (5 bases). Germline assignment: CDR1 MNHEY and CDR2 SVGEGT. V lost 5 bases and J 1 base, leaving 20 bases between the germline ends. This CDR3 has 17 amino acids. The CDR3 spells CASSRARVAGPNTEAFF. CDR3 DNA sequence: TGTGCCAGCAGTCGGGCCCGAGTGGCGGGACCGAACACTGAAGCTTTCTTT.

A few counts support this clonotype. This sequence joins TRBV7-2 and TRBJ1-2; D is unresolved. This CDR3 has 13 residues. The V and J ends lost 1 base and 8 bases respectively, with 11 bases between them. Per germline, CDR1 SGHTA and CDR2 FQGNSA. CDR3 bases: TGTGCCAGCAGCTTAGTGGCAGGACGGGGCTACACCTTC. Protein sequence: CASSLVAGRGYTF.

The chain couples TRBV13 to TRBJ2-5; D gene ambiguous. V was clipped by 5 bases and J by 1 base, with 5 bases between them. CDR3 length equals 12 residues. Germline CDR1 reads PRHDT; CDR2 reads FYEKMQ (reference sequence). The DNA for the CDR3 is TGTGCCAGCAGCATCCTCCAAGAGACCCAGTACTTC. It is translated as CASSILQETQYF.

This clonotype was observed once. The genes are TRBV7-2 and TRBJ2-3; D tentatively fits TRBD1 or TRBD2 (5 bases each). Germline V gene lookup returns CDR1 SGHTA and CDR2 FQGNSA. The CDR3 has 14 amino acids. Trimming left V 5 bases short and J 6 bases short, with 15 bases between. The CDR3 protein is CASSVGTLADTQYF. The CDR3 DNA reads as TGTGCCAGCAGCGTAGGGACCTTAGCGGATACGCAGTATTTT.

J is TRBJ1-1 and V is TRBV20-1, with D tentatively TRBD1 (5 bases). Trimming took off 3 bases at V and 2 bases at J, with 22 bases between the two ends. The CDR3 is 17 residues long. Per the germline V gene, CDR1 is DFQATT and CDR2 is SNEGSKA (reference sequence). CDR3 loop: CSARARQSLAPNTEAFF. CDR3 sequence (DNA): TGCAGTGCTAGGGCGAGACAGTCATTAGCCCCCAACACTGAAGCTTTCTTT.

This clonotype was detected only a few times. With a much larger clone just one base away, this may be a read error. This chain uses TRBV20-1 with TRBJ2-3; TRBD1 agrees at 12 bases. The germline CDR1 and CDR2 sequences are DFQATT and SNEGSKA (reference sequence). The trim removed 3 bases at V and 4 bases at J, leaving 2 bases unmatched. This CDR3 has 14 residues. The CDR3 here is CSARGTGGADTQYF. The CDR3 coding sequence is TGCAGTGCTAGGGGGACAGGGGGCGCAGATACGCAGTATTTT.

This clonotype was recorded a few times. The rearrangement uses TRBV10-3 and TRBJ2-1; 8 positions match TRBD2. After removal of 5 bases from V and 2 bases from J, the junction contained 5 bases not matched to a gene. The length of the CDR3 is 15 residues. Looked up from germline, CDR1 is ENHRY and CDR2 is SYGVKD. CDR3 sequence: CAISNPGGTYNEQFF. The CDR3 DNA reads TGTGCCATCAGTAACCCGGGGGGGACCTACAATGAGCAGTTCTTC.

Comments on this clonotype: A junction end diverges from the germline sequence, so it may reflect a read error. V usage is TRBV9 and J usage is TRBJ2-3; TRBD1 matches 9 bases. The V gene's germline CDR1 is SGDLS and CDR2 YYNGEE. The CDR3 spans 16 residues. The DNA of the CDR3 is TGTACCAGCAGCGTTGACCCGGGACAGGGCTCAGATGCGCAGTATTTT. It encodes CTSSVDPGQGSDAQYF.

The chain couples TRBV3-1 to TRBJ1-6; 11 bases are shared with TRBD1. The CDR3 contains 17 residues. Germline values: CDR1 LGHDT, CDR2 YNNKEL (reference sequence). V lost 4 bases to trimming and J lost 2 bases; unmatched junction nucleotides: 4. In DNA form, the CDR3 reads TGTGCCAGCAGCCCGCTGGGACAGGGGGCCTATAATTCACCCCTCCACTTT. Its protein is CASSPLGQGAYNSPLHF.

This chain uses TRBV6-2 or TRBV6-3 with TRBJ2-5; tentatively, D is TRBD2 (6 bases). The tail of the sequence fits TRBJ2-7 better, so the J call may be wrong. The CDR3 extends over 15 amino acids. Germline V gene data show CDR1 as MNHEY and CDR2 as SVGEGT. In DNA form, the CDR3 reads TGTGCCAGCAGCCGCCGGGACTCACTAAGGGACGAGCAGTACTTC. This sequence encodes CASSRRDSLRDEQYF.

About this clonotype: This may be a read error: a much more frequent sequence differs by one nucleotide. This chain uses TRBV6-6 with TRBJ2-7, with D possibly matching TRBD2 (5 bases). CDR3 length equals 13 residues. The germline V gene encodes CDR1 MNHNY and CDR2 SVGAGI (reference sequence). Trimming took off 0 bases at V and 9 bases at J, with 12 bases between the two ends. CDR3 nucleotides: TGTGCCAGCAGTTACTCGGCCCTAGCAGGGCAGTACTTC. As protein: CASSYSALAGQYF.

The CDR3 region has the DNA TGTGCCACCAGCGGATCTAAACTAGCGGGGGAGGAAGAGACCCAGTACTTC. The encoded protein is CATSGSKLAGEEETQYF. V gene TRBV15 combines with J gene TRBJ2-5; 11 positions agree with TRBD2. After removal of 5 bases from V and 3 bases from J, the junction contained 11 bases not matched to a gene. This CDR3 region has 17 residues. Germline assignment: CDR1 LNHNV and CDR2 YYDKDF (reference sequence).

The rearrangement joins TRBV12-3 or TRBV12-4 to TRBJ2-1; 9 bases agree with TRBD1. J was trimmed by 9 bases and V by 6 bases; bases with no gene match: 9. This CDR3 comprises 14 residues. The CDR3 loop is CASRSGTGSGEQFF. CDR3 DNA sequence: TGTGCCAGCAGGTCCGGGACAGGGTCCGGTGAGCAGTTCTTC.

CDR3 nucleotides: TGTGCCAGCAGCCAAACCGACCTTTTTGTGCCGGCAGATACGCAGTATTTT. It specifies CASSQTDLFVPADTQYF. The chain combines TRBV14 with TRBJ2-3; D is ambiguous. V gave up 2 bases and J gave up 4 bases, with 19 bases separating them. Germline V CDR1 and CDR2: SGHDN, FVKESK. The CDR3 runs to 17 residues.